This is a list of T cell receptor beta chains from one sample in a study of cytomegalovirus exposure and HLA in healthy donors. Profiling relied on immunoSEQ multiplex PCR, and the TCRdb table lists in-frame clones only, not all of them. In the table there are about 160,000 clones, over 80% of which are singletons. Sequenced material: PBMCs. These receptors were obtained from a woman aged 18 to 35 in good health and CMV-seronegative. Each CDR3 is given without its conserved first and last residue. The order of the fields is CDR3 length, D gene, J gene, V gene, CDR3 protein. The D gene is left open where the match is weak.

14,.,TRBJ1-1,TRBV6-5,ASSYEGRGRFREAF
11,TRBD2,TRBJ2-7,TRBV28,ASSFSGGYEQY
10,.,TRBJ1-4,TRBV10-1,ASSEVGEKLF
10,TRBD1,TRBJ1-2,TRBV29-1,SVVGGAYGYT
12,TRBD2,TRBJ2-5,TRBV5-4,ASSSLAGEETQY
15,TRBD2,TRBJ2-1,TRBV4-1,ASSRDLAGGNWDEQF
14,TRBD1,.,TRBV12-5,ASGLVLGQGAHEQY
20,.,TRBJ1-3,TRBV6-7,ASSYSNLSHGHLISSGNTIY
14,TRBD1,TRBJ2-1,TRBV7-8,ASSWYRDRNHNEQF
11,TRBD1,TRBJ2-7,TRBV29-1,SAHRDRGCEQY
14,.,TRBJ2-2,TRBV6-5,ASSYSSGPNTGELF
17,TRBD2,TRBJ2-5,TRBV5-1,ASSQGLAGEHVGQETQY
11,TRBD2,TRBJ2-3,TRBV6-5,ASSGSGGYTQY
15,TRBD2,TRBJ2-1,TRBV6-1,ASSEAIAGGQGNEQF
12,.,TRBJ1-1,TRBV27,ASSSQGLGTEAF
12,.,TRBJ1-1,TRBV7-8,ASSRREGDTEAF
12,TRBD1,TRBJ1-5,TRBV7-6,ASSRRTGEQPQH
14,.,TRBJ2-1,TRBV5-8,ASSRNGQLMNNEQF
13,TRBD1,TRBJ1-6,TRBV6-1,ASDRDREYNSPLH
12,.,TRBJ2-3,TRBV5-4,ASSLKGGPNTQY
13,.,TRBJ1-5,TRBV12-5,ASGGTEYSNQPQH
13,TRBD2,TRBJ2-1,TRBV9,ASSAGTSGGNEQF
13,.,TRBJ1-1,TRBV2,ASSDGLGVNTEAF
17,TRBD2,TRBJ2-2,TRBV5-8,ASSKKGPLAGAATGELF
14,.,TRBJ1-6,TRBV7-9,ASSLGDSSYNSPLH
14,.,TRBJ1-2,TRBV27,ASSPLGSRAAYGYT
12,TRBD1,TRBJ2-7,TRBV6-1,ASSPGQGNYEQY
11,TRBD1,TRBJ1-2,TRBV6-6,ASSSGQGYGYT
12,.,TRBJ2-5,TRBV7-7,ASSLGGGGETQY
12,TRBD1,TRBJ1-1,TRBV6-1,ASSDRTGSTEAF
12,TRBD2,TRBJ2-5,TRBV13,ASSDPSGGETQY
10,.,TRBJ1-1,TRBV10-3,ATRTPNTEAF
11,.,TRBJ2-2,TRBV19,ASSSPGTGELF
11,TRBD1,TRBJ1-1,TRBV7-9,ASHLEGATEAF
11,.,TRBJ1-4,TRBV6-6,ASRTGSDEKLF
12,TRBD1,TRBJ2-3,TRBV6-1,ASSDPYRGDTQY
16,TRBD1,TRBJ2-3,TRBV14,ASSQDYAGTGPTDTQY
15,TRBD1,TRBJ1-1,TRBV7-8,ASSPGTGLSGNTEAF
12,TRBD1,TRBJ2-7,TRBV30,AWREQGASYEQY
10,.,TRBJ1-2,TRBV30,AWTGQVYGYT
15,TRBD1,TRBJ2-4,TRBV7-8,ASSSLQGVVPKNIQY